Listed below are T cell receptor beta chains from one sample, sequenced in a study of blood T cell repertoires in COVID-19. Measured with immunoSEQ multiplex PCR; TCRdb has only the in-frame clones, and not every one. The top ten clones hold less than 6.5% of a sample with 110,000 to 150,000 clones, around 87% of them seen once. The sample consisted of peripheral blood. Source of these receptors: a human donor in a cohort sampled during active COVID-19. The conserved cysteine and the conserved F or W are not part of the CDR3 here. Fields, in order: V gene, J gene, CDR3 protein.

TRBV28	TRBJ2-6	ASKQGQGYLSGANVLT
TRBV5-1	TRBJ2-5	ASSLGMMGLQKKETQY
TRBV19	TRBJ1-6	ASSISGFNSPLH
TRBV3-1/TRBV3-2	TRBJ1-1	ASSQERSTEAF
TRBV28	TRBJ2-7	ASGPGQVLYEQY
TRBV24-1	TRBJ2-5	ATTDRGETQY
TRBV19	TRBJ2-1	ASSTTPGVAYNEQF
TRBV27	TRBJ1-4	ASSLFSNEKLF
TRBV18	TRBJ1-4	ASSRKTGTNEKLF
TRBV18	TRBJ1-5	ASSSTGNQPQH
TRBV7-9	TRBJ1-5	ASSPHDRGLSQPQH
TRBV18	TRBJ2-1	ASSPGTDNEQF
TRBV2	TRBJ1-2	ASSESGQGPYGYT
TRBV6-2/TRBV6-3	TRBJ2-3	ASNPSGTSTDTQY
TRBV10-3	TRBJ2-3	AISDLAGADTQY
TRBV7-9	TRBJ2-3	ASSERTGLRTDTQY
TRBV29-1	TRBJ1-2	SVPDRSIRNYGYT
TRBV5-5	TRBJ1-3	ASSSTRGSGNTIY
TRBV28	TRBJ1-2	ASSLTASMLSGGYT
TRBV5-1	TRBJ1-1	ASRDLGQGGMNTEAF
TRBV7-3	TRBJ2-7	ASSCTGTPTYEQY
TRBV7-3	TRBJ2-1	ASSPRGQGSNEQF
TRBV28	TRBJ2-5	ASSFRRRGGRETQY
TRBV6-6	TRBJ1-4	ASTPTGTTNEKLF
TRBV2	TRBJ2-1	ASSERLAGYNEQF
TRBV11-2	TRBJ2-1	ASSPTSAGHSQF
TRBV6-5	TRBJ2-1	ASILRDRVNNEQF
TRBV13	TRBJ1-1	ASSQNTEAF
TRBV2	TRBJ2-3	ASRRADTQY
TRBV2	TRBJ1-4	ATNLGTGRREKLF
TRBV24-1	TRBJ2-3	ATSGAGQGATDTQY
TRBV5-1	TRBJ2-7	ASSPGQILPYEQY
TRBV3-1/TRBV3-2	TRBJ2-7	ASSQLPAQEQY
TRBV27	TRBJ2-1	ASTPPDRRNEQF
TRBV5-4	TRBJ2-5	ASSSGTSGASQETQY
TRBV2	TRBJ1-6	ASSASGERNSPLH
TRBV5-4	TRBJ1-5	ASSLDGQPQH
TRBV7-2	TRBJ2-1	ASSLTAGGRNEQF
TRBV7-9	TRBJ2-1	ASRGLYSYNEQF
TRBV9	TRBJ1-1	ASSVDPVSEAF
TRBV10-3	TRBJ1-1	AIRETYDTEAF
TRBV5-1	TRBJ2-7	ASSLASGQHYEQY
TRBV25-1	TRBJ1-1	ASSRQGNTEAF
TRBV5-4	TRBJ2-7	ASSRSGGGLSYEQY
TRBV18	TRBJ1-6	ASSPWESSYNSPLH
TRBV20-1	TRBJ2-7	SAPTSYEQY
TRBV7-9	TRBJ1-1	ASSLRLMNTEAF
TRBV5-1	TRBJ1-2	ASSLIPGQGEVMQGYT
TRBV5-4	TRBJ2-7	ASSLGGMDKQY
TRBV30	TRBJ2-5	AWSREETQY
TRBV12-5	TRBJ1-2	ASGLVPGQSTPYGYT
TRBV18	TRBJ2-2	ASSRTSGRAGDTGELF
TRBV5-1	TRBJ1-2	ASSLAGEGGYT